Listed here is a single TCR beta chain. Profiled with immunoSEQ multiplex PCR; TCRdb holds only in-frame clones, not every one. The data contain some 150,000 clones, about 92% of them seen just once; the ten biggest clones take up approximately 3.8%. The record originates from a study of T cell responses to AZD1222 COVID-19 vaccine. V gave up 2 bases and J gave up 7 bases, with 14 bases separating them. Looked up from germline, CDR1 is SQVTM and CDR2 is ANQGSEA. The CDR3 contains 13 residues. Sequencing was performed on peripheral blood, taken 28 days after the second AZD1222 dose. The TCR sequence derives from an adult who received the AZD1222 COVID-19 vaccine. The J gene is TRBJ1-1, the V gene TRBV29-1, with D possibly being TRBD1 (6 bases). The CDR3 is CSVELFSTGEAFF. Here the CDR3 DNA reads TGCAGCGTTGAACTGTTCTCGACAGGTGAAGCTTTCTTT.